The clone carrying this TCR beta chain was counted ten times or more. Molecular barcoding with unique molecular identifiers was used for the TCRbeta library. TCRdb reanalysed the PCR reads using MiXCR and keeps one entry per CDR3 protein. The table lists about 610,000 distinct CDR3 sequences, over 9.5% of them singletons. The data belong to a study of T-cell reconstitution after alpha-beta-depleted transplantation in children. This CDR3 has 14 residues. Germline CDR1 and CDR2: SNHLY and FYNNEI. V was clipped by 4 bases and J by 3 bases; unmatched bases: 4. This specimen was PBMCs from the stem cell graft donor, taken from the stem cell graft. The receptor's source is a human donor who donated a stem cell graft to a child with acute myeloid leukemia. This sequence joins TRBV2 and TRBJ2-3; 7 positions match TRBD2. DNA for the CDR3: TGTGCCAGCAGTGGGCTAGCGGTTACAGATACGCAGTATTTT. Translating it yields CASSGLAVTDTQYF.